These 15 T cell receptor beta chains came from one sample sequenced in a study of T cell repertoires in cytomegalovirus infection. From the reads, TCRdb called clonotypes with MiXCR, one entry per CDR3 protein. The profile shows approximately 170,000 distinct CDR3 sequences, 15% to 20% of them singletons. The specimen sequenced was CD8+ T cells from PBMCs. The receptors come from a human donor in good health (CMV status not recorded). Some clones in this sample may be carry-over from other donors' samples.

Only a few counts were recorded for this clonotype. This rearrangement joins TRBV28 to TRBJ1-1; unclear D gene. Trimming left V 4 bases short and J 4 bases short, with 19 bases between. Germline lookup yields CDR1 MDHEN and CDR2 SYDVKM. The CDR3 has 16 amino acids. The CDR3 DNA reads as TGTGCCAGCAGTTCCCGGGCCCTCACGGTTGGCACTGAAGCTTTCTTT. Protein product: CASSSRALTVGTEAFF. The variable domain in full, with the rest retrieved from reference TRBV28 and TRBJ1-1, is DVKVTQSSRYLVKRTGEKVFLECVQDMDHENMFWYRQDPGLGLRLIYFSYDVKMKEKGDIPEGYSVSREKKERFSLILESASTNQTSMYLCASSSRALTVGTEAFFGQGTRLTVV.

This clonotype was observed once. V is TRBV5-4 and J is TRBJ2-3; either TRBD1 or TRBD2 may supply D (7 bases each). Germline V gene data show CDR1 as SGHNT and CDR2 as YYREEE (reference sequence). V was trimmed by 2 bases and J by 6 bases, leaving 19 bases between them. The CDR3 consists of 16 residues. CDR3 region: CASSFPRQGGADTQYF. The CDR3 region has the DNA TGTGCCAGCAGCTTCCCTCGACAGGGAGGGGCGGATACGCAGTATTTT.

Only a few counts were recorded for this clonotype. The chain links TRBV20-1 to TRBJ2-1; D is possibly TRBD1 (6 bases). Germline CDR1 and CDR2: DFQATT and SNEGSKA (reference sequence). The CDR3 spans 13 residues. Trimming removed 3 bases from V and 4 bases from J, with 10 bases in between. CDR3 sequence: CSASGGTYNEQFF. CDR3 DNA: TGCAGTGCTAGTGGTGGGACATACAATGAGCAGTTCTTC.

The V and J genes are TRBV7-2 and TRBJ2-7; 9 nucleotides agree with TRBD2. After removal of 2 bases from V and 5 bases from J, the junction contained 7 bases not matched to a gene. Germline V gives CDR1 SGHTA, CDR2 FQGNSA. The CDR3 totals 15 residues. The CDR3 protein is CASSLNGGGANEQYF. In DNA form, the CDR3 reads TGTGCCAGCAGCTTAAATGGCGGGGGGGCTAACGAGCAGTACTTC.

There are a few counts of this clonotype. This chain joins TRBV6-8 and TRBJ2-1, with 7 bases identical to TRBD2. The CDR3 consists of 17 residues. CDR1 and CDR2 from the germline V gene are MNHGY and SAAAGT. J was trimmed by 1 base and V by 3 bases; bases with no gene match: 9. This chain's CDR3 is CASSYRVGGSSYNEQFF. The DNA of the CDR3 is TGTGCCAGCAGTTATAGGGTGGGCGGGAGTTCCTACAATGAGCAGTTCTTC.

The rearrangement links TRBV20-1 to TRBJ2-1; TRBD2 matches 9 bases. The trim removed 0 bases at V and 0 bases at J, leaving 12 bases unmatched. The CDR3 length is 19 residues. Looked up from germline, CDR1 is DFQATT and CDR2 is SNEGSKA (reference sequence). The DNA for the CDR3 is TGCAGTGCTAGAGATCTAGGGACTAGCATAGCGAGCTCCTACAATGAGCAGTTCTTC. It is translated as CSARDLGTSIASSYNEQFF.

V is TRBV28 and J is TRBJ2-3, with D possibly TRBD2 on 6 matching bases. The CDR3 extends over 15 amino acids. Germline CDR1 MDHEN, CDR2 SYDVKM. Trimming removed 2 bases from V and 1 base from J, with 10 bases in between. The chain's CDR3 is CASSLLREGTDTQYF. The CDR3 coding sequence is TGTGCCAGCAGTTTACTGCGGGAAGGCACAGATACGCAGTATTTT.

This clonotype was counted between two and nine times. The chain is built from TRBV12-5 and TRBJ2-7; D is possibly TRBD1 or TRBD2 (6 bases each). The V end was cut by 9 bases, the J end by 2 bases, with 20 bases between. CDR1 is LGHNT, CDR2 FRNRAP, per germline. This CDR3 has 15 residues. The CDR3 DNA reads TGTGCTAGCTCCGCTGGGGGGCCGCCCACCTACGAGCAGTACTTC. Translated, it gives CASSAGGPPTYEQYF. The entire variable domain, with the rest obtained from reference TRBV12-5 and TRBJ2-7, is as follows: DARVTQTPRHKVTEMGQEVTMRCQPILGHNTVFWYRQTMMQGLELLAYFRNRAPLDDSGMPKDRFSAEMPDATLATLKIQPSEPRDSAVYFCASSAGGPPTYEQYFGPGTRLTVT.

This clonotype came up a few times. The genes are TRBV28 and TRBJ1-6, with D tentatively TRBD1 (5 bases). The CDR3 consists of 17 residues. CDR1 and CDR2 (germline): MDHEN, SYDVKM. V lost 5 bases to trimming and J lost 8 bases, with 22 bases between them. The CDR3 spells CASSRAVTQLRDSPLHF. The CDR3 DNA reads TGTGCCAGCAGTCGGGCCGTGACCCAACTCAGGGATTCACCCCTCCACTTT.

This clonotype was observed a few times. The gene calls are TRBV5-6 and TRBJ2-3; 9 bases are shared with TRBD1. The CDR3 runs 15 residues. V was pared by 4 bases and J by 3 bases, with 6 bases of the junction left unmatched. Germline-derived CDR1 and CDR2 are SGHDT and YYEEEE. CDR3 residues: CASSPGQGWTDTQYF. The CDR3 DNA reads as TGTGCCAGCAGCCCCGGACAGGGGTGGACAGATACGCAGTATTTT.

This clonotype was recorded a few times. The chain is built from TRBV7-2 and TRBJ2-7; D gene ambiguous. The CDR3 is made up of 13 amino acids. V lost 1 base, J lost 2 bases, and 6 bases lay in between. The germline CDR1 and CDR2 sequences are SGHTA and FQGNSA. CDR3 in amino acids: CASSLDFPYEQYF. The DNA for the CDR3 is TGTGCCAGCAGCTTAGATTTCCCCTACGAGCAGTACTTC.

V and J are TRBV6-2 or TRBV6-3 and TRBJ1-1; possible D gene TRBD1, 6 bases. Between the trimmed V and J ends, which lost 10 bases and 3 bases, there was a span of 15 bases. This CDR3 contains 13 residues. Per germline, CDR1 MNHEY and CDR2 SVGEGT. Here the CDR3 reads CATRRGAHTEAFF. CDR3 coding DNA: TGTGCCACCAGACGGGGGGCCCACACTGAAGCTTTCTTT.

The chain uses TRBV10-3 and TRBJ2-5, with 10 bases lining up with TRBD2. The V gene end was trimmed by 5 bases and the J gene end by 5 bases; junction bases not matched to a gene: 2. The germline V gene encodes CDR1 ENHRY and CDR2 SYGVKD. The CDR3 has 13 amino acids. CDR3 nucleotides: TGTGCCATCAGTCTAGCGGGAGAGGAGACCCAGTACTTC. Translated, it gives CAISLAGEETQYF.

This sequence joins TRBV7-9 and TRBJ1-6; 7 nucleotides agree with TRBD1. Germline V gene data show CDR1 as SEHNR and CDR2 as FQNEAQ (reference sequence). The CDR3 is 13 residues long. J was trimmed by 12 bases and V by 7 bases; bases with no gene match: 9. The CDR3, as DNA: TGTGCCAGCACCGGACAGGCCAAGGGACCCCTCCACTTT. Encoded protein: CASTGQAKGPLHF.

This clonotype was seen only a few times. At one of its ends the junction is not consistent with the germline gene, which may arise from a read error. This rearrangement joins TRBV6-2 or TRBV6-3 to TRBJ2-7; D possibly corresponds to TRBD1 (6 bases). The CDR3 consists of 17 residues. The germline gives CDR1 MNHEY, CDR2 SVGEGT. The CDR3 sequence: CANSYRVTGQGTSEQYF. CDR3 DNA sequence: TGTGCCAACAGTTACCGGGTGACGGGACAAGGGACGTCCGAGCAGTACTTC.